This T cell receptor beta chain was sequenced in a study of beta chain features in type 1 diabetes. Findings and caveats of the study: Within each of all four CD4+ subsets, Type 1 diabetes patients had TCRB CDR3s that were moderately but significantly shorter. TCRB rearrangement may or may not be influenced by HLA type; here this remained unresolved.

Reverse transcription of all isolated RNA meant that expressed TCRB transcripts were sequenced. Each sample of naive, central memory or regulatory T cells had, on average, approximately 3.5 million reads. TCRdb's table, derived via immunoSEQ multiplex PCR, lists solely in-frame clones and lacks some. This table has roughly 180,000 clones, about 7.8% appearing once. Every donor had blood drawn once into heparin, around 0.12 L on average. A note on this clone: Its antigen is currently unknown.

The CDR3 length is 16 residues. In germline, CDR1 is SEHNR, CDR2 FQNEAQ (reference sequence). With V trimmed by 4 bases and J by 5 bases, 11 bases remained unmatched. The specimen was central memory CD4+ T cells from blood. The TCR was taken from a woman in her thirties or forties with type 1 diabetes. V and J are TRBV7-9 and TRBJ2-5; 9 bases align to TRBD2. CDR3: CASSSWRGAGGETQYF. Here the CDR3 DNA reads TGTGCCAGCAGCTCCTGGAGAGGGGCGGGAGGGGAGACCCAGTACTTC.